This TCR beta chain comes out of a study of regulatory T cells in long-lasting Graves disease. As regards this clonotype: Antigen specificity is unknown.

Study-wide points: Accuracy was possibly reduced by small sample size. Those with persistent Graves' had less TCR diversity than newly diagnosed patients.

The time point: newly diagnosed GD, antithyroid drugs for less than 3 months. TCR sequences were obtained from RNA taken from PBMCs. The source of the patients was an endocrinology department in Xi'an, China. The TCR beta library used iRepertoire HTBI primers with Arm-PCR amplification of CDR3. In TCRdb, the multiplex PCR reads were re-called with MiXCR into one record per CDR3 protein. The repertoire has some 350,000 distinct CDR3 sequences, about 17% of them found once; the top ten carry 20%. Another study also made use of these data, one on T cells in Graves' hyperthyroidism and ophthalmopathy.

The starting material was peripheral blood mononuclear cells (PBMCs), obtained at new diagnosis, from a patient treated with antithyroid drugs. The receptor's source is a woman in her late teens or twenties with Graves disease.

The CDR3: CASSSGAYNSPLHF. CDR3 in DNA: TGTGCCAGCAGCTCGGGCGCTTATAATTCACCCCTCCACTTT. The gene calls are TRBV5-6 and TRBJ1-6; D remains unclear. The V gene's germline CDR1 is SGHDT and CDR2 YYEEEE. Deletions cut 3 bases from V and 4 bases from J, with 8 bases between. The CDR3 has 14 residues. Based on the CDR3 plus reference TRBV5-6 and TRBJ1-6, the full variable domain is DAGVTQSPTHLIKTRGQQVTLRCSPKSGHDTVSWYQQALGQGPQFIFQYYEEEERQRGNFPDRFSGHQFPNYSSELNVNALLLGDSALYLCASSSGAYNSPLHFGNGTRLTVT.